The 18 T cell receptor beta chains listed next were all sequenced from one sample in a study of T-cell reconstitution after alpha-beta-depleted transplantation in children. For TCRbeta, the library was prepared with unique molecular identifiers. TCRdb itself ran the PCR reads through MiXCR, one entry per CDR3 protein. The sample includes some 87,000 distinct CDR3 sequences, 15% to 17% of them seen just once. The sequencing used PBMCs, mostly from graft donor cells, collected 180 days after TCRalphabeta/CD19-depleted stem cell transplant. The source of these receptors is a male patient aged 2 to 9 who had a stem cell transplant for acute lymphoblastic leukemia, so the T cells may come from the graft donor.

The sample holds many counts of this clonotype. The J gene is TRBJ2-1, the V gene TRBV7-2; tentative D call: TRBD2 (5 bases). This CDR3 is 15 amino acids long. V was pared by 1 base and J by 0 bases, with 7 bases between. Germline V gene lookup returns CDR1 SGHTA and CDR2 FQGNSA. CDR3 sequence (DNA): TGTGCCAGCAGCTTAGATGGGAGCTCCTACAATGAGCAGTTCTTC. The encoded protein is CASSLDGSSYNEQFF.

This clonotype came up many times. The chain has TRBV20-1 and TRBJ2-1; 10 nucleotides match TRBD1. J lost 10 bases, V lost 0 bases, and 9 bases had no gene match. This CDR3 comprises 15 residues. CDR1 and CDR2 (germline): DFQATT, SNEGSKA (reference sequence). The CDR3 here is CSARDEGTGAGEQFF. The CDR3 DNA sequence: TGCAGTGCTAGAGATGAGGGGACAGGGGCTGGAGAGCAGTTCTTC.

In its sample, this clonotype ranks as medium-sized (0.01 to 0.1%). This rearrangement joins TRBV7-2 to TRBJ2-5; the D is unclear. V was cut by 3 bases and J by 4 bases, with 9 bases left in between. CDR3 length equals 13 residues. Germline V gene data show CDR1 as SGHTA and CDR2 as FQGNSA. The CDR3 loop is CASSLVELETQYF. The CDR3 nucleotides read TGTGCCAGCAGCTTGGTGGAGTTAGAGACCCAGTACTTC.

This clonotype was observed many times. CDR3 residues: CASSQDPAQGLNTEAFF. CDR3 in DNA: TGTGCCAGCAGCCAAGACCCTGCGCAGGGCTTGAACACTGAAGCTTTCTTT. This chain links TRBV3-1 with TRBJ1-1; TRBD1 might be the D (5 bases). V was trimmed by 0 bases and J by 0 bases, leaving 14 bases between them. CDR3 length: 17 amino acids. Germline CDR1 and CDR2: LGHDT and YNNKEL (reference sequence).

With regard to this clonotype: The conserved final phenylalanine or tryptophan is absent from the CDR3, which likely points to a read error. It is unclear where the CDR3 begins or ends on the DNA, so no DNA is shown, and the CDR3 is as TCRdb lists it. This chain links TRBV10-1 with TRBJ2-2. From its first to its last residue, the CDR3 has 11 amino acids. Germline V lookup: CDR1 WNHNN, CDR2 SYGVQD (reference sequence). CDR3: CASSPMVSEVE.

This clonotype showed up many times. The rearrangement joins TRBV29-1 to TRBJ1-4; TRBD1 aligns across 8 bases. This CDR3 has 14 amino acids. In germline, CDR1 is SQVTM, CDR2 ANQGSEA. V gave up 5 bases and J gave up 9 bases; unmatched junction bases: 11. CDR3 amino acids: CSVTARTGNQKLFF. CDR3 DNA: TGCAGCGTTACGGCCCGGACAGGGAATCAAAAACTGTTTTTT.

The chain employs TRBV6-1 and TRBJ2-7; 7 bases are a match to TRBD1. Germline values: CDR1 MNHNS, CDR2 SASEGT. The V segment lost 5 bases and the J segment 2 bases; nucleotides outside the gene matches: 3. The CDR3 has 13 amino acids. The CDR3 region is CASSRDSTYEQYF. CDR3 nucleotide sequence: TGTGCCAGCAGTAGGGACAGCACCTACGAGCAGTACTTC.

This clonotype has only a few counts. The V call is TRBV6-1, the J call TRBJ2-5; possibly TRBD1 for D (6 bases). This CDR3 has 14 amino acids. The V and J ends lost 8 bases and 7 bases respectively, with 20 bases between them. Germline CDR1 is MNHNS and CDR2 is SASEGT. The CDR3 region is CASGSTGRGGTQYF. The DNA for the CDR3 is TGTGCCAGCGGGAGTACAGGGAGAGGTGGGACCCAGTACTTC.

The chain is built from TRBV10-3 and TRBJ1-5, with a tentative D call TRBD1 (6 bases). CDR1 is ENHRY and CDR2 is SYGVKD in the germline V gene. Trimming pared 11 bases from V and 3 bases from J, leaving 17 bases between. The CDR3 consists of 14 residues. CDR3 coding DNA: TGTGCCGCCGGACAGAGACTCCTCAATCAGCCCCAGCATTTT. This gives the protein CAAGQRLLNQPQHF.

This clonotype was detected only once. The chain carries TRBV18 and TRBJ1-1; D uncertain. The ends were cut back, 3 bases at V and 2 bases at J, with 10 bases in the middle. The CDR3 extends over 14 amino acids. CDR1 is KGHSH and CDR2 is LQKENI in the germline V gene. CDR3 in amino acids: CASSPSNTNTEAFF. The CDR3 DNA sequence: TGTGCCAGCTCACCGTCCAACACCAACACTGAAGCTTTCTTT.

The J gene is TRBJ1-4, the V gene TRBV18; D unclear. The CDR3 is 14 residues long. Germline CDR1 KGHSH, CDR2 LQKENI. V was pared by 1 base and J by 8 bases, with 11 bases between. The CDR3 spells CASSPRHGGEKLFF. CDR3 nucleotides: TGTGCCAGCTCACCACGTCATGGAGGAGAAAAACTGTTTTTT.

The DNA for the CDR3 is TGTGCCAGCAGCCCCGGGGGCACGAACTATGGCTACACCTTC. Translation: CASSPGGTNYGYTF. The chain couples TRBV7-9 to TRBJ1-2; perhaps TRBD1 as D (6 bases). With 5 bases removed from V and 2 bases from J, the gap between germline ends came to 12 bases. From germline, CDR1 is SEHNR and CDR2 FQNEAQ (reference sequence). The CDR3 is 14 amino acids.

V gene TRBV29-1 combines with J gene TRBJ1-1, with a tentative D call TRBD1 (6 bases). Germline V gives CDR1 SQVTM, CDR2 ANQGSEA. The CDR3 is 15 residues long. Trimming pared 3 bases from V and 7 bases from J, leaving 21 bases between. The CDR3 loop reads CSVEETGHPRGEAFF. In nucleotides, the CDR3 is TGCAGCGTTGAGGAAACGGGACACCCTCGAGGTGAAGCTTTCTTT.

The CDR3 DNA reads TGTGCCACCAGTGACCCAAACAGGGTCGGAGAGACCCAGTACTTC. Translated, it gives CATSDPNRVGETQYF. J is TRBJ2-5 and V is TRBV24-1; TRBD1 is a possible D gene (6 bases). V was trimmed by 4 bases and J by 4 bases, leaving 15 bases between them. The CDR3 sequence is 15 residues long. CDR1 KGHDR and CDR2 SFDVKD come from the germline V gene.

This chain joins TRBV15 and TRBJ1-1; D ambiguous. Germline V gives CDR1 LNHNV, CDR2 YYDKDF (reference sequence). This CDR3 comprises 14 residues. Trimming left V 5 bases short and J 2 bases short, with 12 bases between. For the CDR3, the DNA is TGTGCCACCAGCCAGAGGGCGGGAAACACTGAAGCTTTCTTT. It yields the protein CATSQRAGNTEAFF. The full variable domain, in which reference TRBV15 and TRBJ1-1 provide the parts outside the CDR3, is DAMVIQNPRYQVTQFGKPVTLSCSQTLNHNVMYWYQQKSSQAPKLLFHYYDKDFNNEADTPDNFQSRRPNTSFCFLDIRSPGLGDTAMYLCATSQRAGNTEAFFGQGTRLTVV.

This clonotype has only a few counts. The rearrangement joins TRBV20-1 to TRBJ1-4; D is unclear. The ends were cut back, 5 bases at V and 0 bases at J, with 10 bases in the middle. CDR1 DFQATT and CDR2 SNEGSKA come from the germline V gene (reference sequence). This CDR3 region has 14 residues. The CDR3 DNA sequence: TGCAGTGCTGAGACTATTTCAACTAATGAAAAACTGTTTTTT. This gives the protein CSAETISTNEKLFF.

Many counts were recorded for this clonotype. This sequence joins TRBV5-6 and TRBJ1-1, with D tentatively TRBD1 (5 bases). Germline V lookup: CDR1 SGHDT, CDR2 YYEEEE. The V end lost 4 bases, the J end lost 10 bases, and 17 bases lay between the germline ends. The CDR3 is 13 residues long. This CDR3 is CASSLAMDTGAFF. CDR3 DNA: TGTGCCAGCAGCCTCGCCATGGACACGGGAGCTTTCTTT.

Note on this clonotype: Mismatch with germline at one junction end may stem from a read error. The chain employs TRBV12-3 or TRBV12-4 and TRBJ1-5; no clear D gene. The length of the CDR3 is 18 residues. This CDR3 is CTSGMRKGLIAGNQPQHF. The CDR3 coding sequence is TGTACCAGCGGAATGCGTAAGGGCCTTATCGCTGGGAATCAGCCCCAGCATTTT.